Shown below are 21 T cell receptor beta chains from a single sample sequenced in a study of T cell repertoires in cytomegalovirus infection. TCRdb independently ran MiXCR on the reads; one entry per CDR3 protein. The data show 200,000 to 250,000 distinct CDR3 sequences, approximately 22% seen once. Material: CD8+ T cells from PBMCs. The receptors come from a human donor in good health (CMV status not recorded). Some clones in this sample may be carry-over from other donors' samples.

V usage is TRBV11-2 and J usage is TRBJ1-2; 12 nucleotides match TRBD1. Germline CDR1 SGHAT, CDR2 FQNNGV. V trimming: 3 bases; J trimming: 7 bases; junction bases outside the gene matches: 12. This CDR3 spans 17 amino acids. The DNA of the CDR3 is TGTGCCAGCAGCTTCGGGACAGGGGGCGCGGGCTTACTTGGCTACACCTTC. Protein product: CASSFGTGGAGLLGYTF.

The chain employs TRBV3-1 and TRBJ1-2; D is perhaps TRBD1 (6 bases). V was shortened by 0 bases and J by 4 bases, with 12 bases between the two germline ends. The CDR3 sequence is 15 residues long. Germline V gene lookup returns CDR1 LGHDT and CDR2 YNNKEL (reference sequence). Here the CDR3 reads CASSQEWTAIYGYTF. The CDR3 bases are TGTGCCAGCAGCCAAGAGTGGACAGCGATCTATGGCTACACCTTC.

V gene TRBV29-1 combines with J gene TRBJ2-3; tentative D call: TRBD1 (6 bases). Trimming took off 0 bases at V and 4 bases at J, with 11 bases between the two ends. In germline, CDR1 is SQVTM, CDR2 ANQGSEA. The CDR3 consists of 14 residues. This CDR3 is CSVEDTTGSDTQYF. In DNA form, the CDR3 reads TGCAGCGTTGAAGACACTACAGGGTCAGATACGCAGTATTTT.

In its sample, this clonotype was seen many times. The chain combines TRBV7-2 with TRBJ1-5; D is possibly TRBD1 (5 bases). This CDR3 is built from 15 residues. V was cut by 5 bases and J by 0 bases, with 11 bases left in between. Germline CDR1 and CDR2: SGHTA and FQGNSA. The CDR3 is CASSPTDYSNQPQHF. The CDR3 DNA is TGTGCCAGCAGCCCGACAGATTATAGCAATCAGCCCCAGCATTTT.

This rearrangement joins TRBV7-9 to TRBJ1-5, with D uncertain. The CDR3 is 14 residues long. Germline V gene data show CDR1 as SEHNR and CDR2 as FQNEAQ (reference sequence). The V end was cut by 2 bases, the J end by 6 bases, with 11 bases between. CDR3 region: CASSLSGSGQPQHF. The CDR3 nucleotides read TGTGCCAGCAGCTTATCTGGGAGCGGTCAGCCCCAGCATTTT. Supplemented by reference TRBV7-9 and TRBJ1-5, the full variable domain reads DTGVSQNPRHKITKRGQNVTFRCDPISEHNRLYWYRQTLGQGPEFLTYFQNEAQLEKSRLLSDRFSAERPKGSFSTLEIQRTEQGDSAMYLCASSLSGSGQPQHFGDGTRLSIL.

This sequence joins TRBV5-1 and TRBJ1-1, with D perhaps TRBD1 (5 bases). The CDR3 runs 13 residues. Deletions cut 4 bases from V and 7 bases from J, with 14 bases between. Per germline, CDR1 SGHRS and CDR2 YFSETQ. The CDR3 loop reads CASSDGTASEAFF. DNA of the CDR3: TGCGCCAGCAGCGATGGGACGGCTAGTGAAGCTTTCTTT.

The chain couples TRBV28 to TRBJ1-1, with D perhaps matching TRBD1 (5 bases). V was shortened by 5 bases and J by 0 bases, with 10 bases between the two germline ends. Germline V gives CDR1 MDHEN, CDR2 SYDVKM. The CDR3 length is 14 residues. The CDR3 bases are TGTGCCAGCAGTGGGGGGGTTATGAACACTGAAGCTTTCTTT. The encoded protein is CASSGGVMNTEAFF.

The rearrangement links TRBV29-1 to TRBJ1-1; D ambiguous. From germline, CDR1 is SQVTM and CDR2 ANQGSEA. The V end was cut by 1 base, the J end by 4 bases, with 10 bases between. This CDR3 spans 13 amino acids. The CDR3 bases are TGCAGCGTTGAAGTGACGGTCGGCACTGAAGCTTTCTTT. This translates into CSVEVTVGTEAFF.

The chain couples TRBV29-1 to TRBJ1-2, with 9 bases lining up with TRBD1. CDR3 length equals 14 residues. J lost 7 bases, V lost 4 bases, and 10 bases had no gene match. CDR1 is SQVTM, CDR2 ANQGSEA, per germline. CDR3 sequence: CSVATGTGRSGYTF. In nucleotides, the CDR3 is TGCAGCGTTGCGACCGGGACAGGGAGGAGTGGCTACACCTTC.

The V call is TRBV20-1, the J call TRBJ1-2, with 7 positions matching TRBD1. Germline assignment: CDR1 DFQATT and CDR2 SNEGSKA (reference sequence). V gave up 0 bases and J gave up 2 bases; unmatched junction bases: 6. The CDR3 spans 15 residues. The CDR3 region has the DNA TGCAGTGCTAGAGATATGTCCAGGGGGAACTATGGCTACACCTTC. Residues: CSARDMSRGNYGYTF.

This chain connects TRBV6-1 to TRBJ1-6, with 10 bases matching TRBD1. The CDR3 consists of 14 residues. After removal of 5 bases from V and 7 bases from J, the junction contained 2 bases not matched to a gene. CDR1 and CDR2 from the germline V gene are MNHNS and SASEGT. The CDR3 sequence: CASSWDRGNSPLHF. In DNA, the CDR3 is TGTGCCAGCAGTTGGGACAGGGGAAATTCACCCCTCCACTTT.

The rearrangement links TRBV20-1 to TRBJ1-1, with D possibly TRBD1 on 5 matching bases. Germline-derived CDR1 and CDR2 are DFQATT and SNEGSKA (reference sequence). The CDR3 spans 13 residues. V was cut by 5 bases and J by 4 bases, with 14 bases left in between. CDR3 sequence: CSAGTVVVTEAFF. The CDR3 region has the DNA TGCAGTGCTGGGACCGTGGTGGTCACTGAAGCTTTCTTT.

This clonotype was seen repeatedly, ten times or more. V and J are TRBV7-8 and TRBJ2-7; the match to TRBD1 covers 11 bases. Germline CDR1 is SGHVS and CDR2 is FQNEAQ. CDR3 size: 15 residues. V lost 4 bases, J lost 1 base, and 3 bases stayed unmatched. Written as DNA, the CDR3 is TGTGCCAGCAGCTCAGGACAGGGGGCATCCTACGAGCAGTACTTC. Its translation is CASSSGQGASYEQYF.

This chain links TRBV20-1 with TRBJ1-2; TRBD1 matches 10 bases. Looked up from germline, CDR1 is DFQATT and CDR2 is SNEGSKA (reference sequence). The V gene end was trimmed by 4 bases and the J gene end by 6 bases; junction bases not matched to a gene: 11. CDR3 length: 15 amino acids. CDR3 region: CSANIRDRGVDGYTF. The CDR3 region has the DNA TGCAGTGCTAATATCCGGGACAGGGGAGTCGATGGCTACACCTTC.

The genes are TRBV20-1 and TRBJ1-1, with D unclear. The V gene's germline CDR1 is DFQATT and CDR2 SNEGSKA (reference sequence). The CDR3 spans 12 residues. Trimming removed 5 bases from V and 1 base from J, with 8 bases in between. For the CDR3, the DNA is TGCAGTGCTGAGGACCCGAACACTGAAGCTTTCTTT. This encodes CSAEDPNTEAFF.

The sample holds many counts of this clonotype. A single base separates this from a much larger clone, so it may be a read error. In DNA, the CDR3 is TGTGCCAGCAGGGACAATGAGCAGTTCTTC. The encoded protein is CASRDNEQFF. The chain has TRBV6-2 or TRBV6-3 and TRBJ2-1; D not certain. This CDR3 is built from 10 residues. The germline CDR1 and CDR2 sequences are MNHEY and SVGEGT. Trimming removed 6 bases at V and 5 bases at J, with 2 bases between.

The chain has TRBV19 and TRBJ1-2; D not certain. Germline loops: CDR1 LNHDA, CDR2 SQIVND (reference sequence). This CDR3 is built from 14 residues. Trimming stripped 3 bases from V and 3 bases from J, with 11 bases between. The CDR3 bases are TGTGCCAGTAGTATTGGGGTCAGCTACTATGGCTACACCTTC. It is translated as CASSIGVSYYGYTF.

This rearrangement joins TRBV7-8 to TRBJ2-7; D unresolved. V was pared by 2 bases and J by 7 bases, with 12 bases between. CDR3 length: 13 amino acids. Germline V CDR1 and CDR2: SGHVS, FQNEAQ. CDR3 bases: TGTGCCAGCAGCTTACGAGCCGCTTGGGAGCAGTACTTC. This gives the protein CASSLRAAWEQYF.

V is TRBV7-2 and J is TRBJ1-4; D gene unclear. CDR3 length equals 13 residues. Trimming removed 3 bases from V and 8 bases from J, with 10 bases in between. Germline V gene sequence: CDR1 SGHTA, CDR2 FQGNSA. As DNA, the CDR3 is TGTGCCAGCAGCTTTGATCTAGACGAAAAACTGTTTTTT. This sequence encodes CASSFDLDEKLFF.

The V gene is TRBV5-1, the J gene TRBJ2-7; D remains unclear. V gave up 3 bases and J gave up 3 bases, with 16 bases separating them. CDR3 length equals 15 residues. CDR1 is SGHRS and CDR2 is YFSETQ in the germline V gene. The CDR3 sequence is CASSSQAAANYEQYF. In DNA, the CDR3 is TGCGCCAGCAGCTCTCAGGCGGCAGCCAACTACGAGCAGTACTTC. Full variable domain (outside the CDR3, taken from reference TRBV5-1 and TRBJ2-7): KAGVTQTPRYLIKTRGQQVTLSCSPISGHRSVSWYQQTPGQGLQFLFEYFSETQRNKGNFPGRFSGRQFSNSRSEMNVSTLELGDSALYLCASSSQAAANYEQYFGPGTRLTVT.

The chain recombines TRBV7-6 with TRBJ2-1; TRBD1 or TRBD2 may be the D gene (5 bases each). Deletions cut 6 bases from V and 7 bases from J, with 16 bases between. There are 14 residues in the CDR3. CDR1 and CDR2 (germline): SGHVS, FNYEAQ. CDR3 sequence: CASSPRGRANEQFF. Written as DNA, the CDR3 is TGTGCCAGCAGTCCACGGGGCAGGGCTAATGAGCAGTTCTTC.